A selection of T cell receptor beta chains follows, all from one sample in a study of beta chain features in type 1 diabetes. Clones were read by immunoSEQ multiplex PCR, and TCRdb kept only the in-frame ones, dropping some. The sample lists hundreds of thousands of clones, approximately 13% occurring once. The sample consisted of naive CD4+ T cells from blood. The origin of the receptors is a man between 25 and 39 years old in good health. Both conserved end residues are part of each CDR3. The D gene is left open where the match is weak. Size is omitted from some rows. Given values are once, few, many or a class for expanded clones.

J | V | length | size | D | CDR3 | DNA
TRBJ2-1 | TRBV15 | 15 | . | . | CATSPPGFSYNEQFF | TGTGCCACCAGCCCCCCCGGCTTCTCCTACAATGAGCAGTTCTTC
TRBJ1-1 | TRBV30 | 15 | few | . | CAWSVLDGVNTEAFF | TGTGCCTGGAGTGTTTTGGACGGAGTGAACACTGAAGCTTTCTTT
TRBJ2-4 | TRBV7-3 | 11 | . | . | CASSPLTTQYF | TGTGCCAGCAGTCCCCTGACGACTCAGTACTTC
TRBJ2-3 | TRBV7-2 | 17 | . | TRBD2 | CASSYAAGRGGSDTQYF | TGTGCCAGCAGTTATGCCGCCGGGCGGGGGGGTTCAGATACGCAGTATTTT
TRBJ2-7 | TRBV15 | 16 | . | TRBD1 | CATSRTLGTGPYEQYF | TGTGCCACCAGCAGGACACTCGGGACAGGGCCCTACGAGCAGTACTTC
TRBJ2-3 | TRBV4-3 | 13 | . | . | CASSLFSVNTQYF | TGCGCCAGCAGCCTGTTCAGTGTAAATACGCAGTATTTT
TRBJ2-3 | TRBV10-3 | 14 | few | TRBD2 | CAIRTGTSGDTQYF | TGTGCCATCAGGACCGGGACTAGCGGAGATACGCAGTATTTT
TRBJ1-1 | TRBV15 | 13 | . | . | CATSRVPLGTAFF | TGTGCCACCAGCAGAGTGCCCCTAGGCACAGCTTTCTTT
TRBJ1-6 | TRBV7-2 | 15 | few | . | CASSFTSSYNSPLHF | TGTGCCAGCAGCTTCACAAGCTCCTATAATTCACCCCTCCACTTT
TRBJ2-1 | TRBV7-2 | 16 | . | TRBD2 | CASSARLAGVRNEQFF | TGTGCCAGCAGCGCCAGACTAGCGGGGGTAAGGAATGAGCAGTTCTTC
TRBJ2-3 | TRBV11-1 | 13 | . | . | CASSPRETDTQYF | TGTGCCAGCAGCCCCAGAGAGACAGATACGCAGTATTTT
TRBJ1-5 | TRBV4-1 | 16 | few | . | CASSQDRAMGNQPQHF | TGCGCCAGCAGCCAAGATCGTGCTATGGGGAATCAGCCCCAGCATTTT
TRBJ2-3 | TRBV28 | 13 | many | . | CASSLGATDTQYF | TGTGCCAGCAGTTTAGGGGCCACAGATACGCAGTATTTT
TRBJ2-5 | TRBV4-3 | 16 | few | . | CASSQDLRGQGETQYF | TGCGCCAGCAGCCAAGATTTGCGGGGCCAGGGCGAGACCCAGTACTTC